The present T cell receptor beta chain was sequenced within a study of cytomegalovirus exposure and HLA in healthy donors. The study, taken as a whole, reports: A missense DCLRE1C variant was associated with V- and J-gene trimming of TCR beta chains in a later analysis, and an independent cohort replicated the association. Earlier analysis yielded a pattern in which most TCR beta V segments were productive about 87% or about 30% of the time.

The PCR was carried out with 60 Vbeta primers and 13 Jbeta primers. Assay used: immunoSEQ multiplex PCR; TCRdb lists only in-frame clones, some missing. Seen here are some 79,000 clones, around 66% observed once, and the top ten hold 15%. On this clone: As yet, its antigen is unknown.

This CDR3 region has 14 residues. The germline gives CDR1 SNHLY, CDR2 FYNNEI. Between the trimmed V and J ends, which lost 3 bases and 10 bases, there was a span of 18 bases. The chain combines TRBV2 with TRBJ1-2; tentatively, D is TRBD1 (5 bases). Sequenced input: PBMCs. This receptor was identified in a woman aged 40-49 years in good health and CMV-seropositive. The CDR3 reads CASSDPQPGLIYTF. DNA of the CDR3: TGTGCCAGCAGTGACCCCCAACCGGGACTTATCTACACCTTC.